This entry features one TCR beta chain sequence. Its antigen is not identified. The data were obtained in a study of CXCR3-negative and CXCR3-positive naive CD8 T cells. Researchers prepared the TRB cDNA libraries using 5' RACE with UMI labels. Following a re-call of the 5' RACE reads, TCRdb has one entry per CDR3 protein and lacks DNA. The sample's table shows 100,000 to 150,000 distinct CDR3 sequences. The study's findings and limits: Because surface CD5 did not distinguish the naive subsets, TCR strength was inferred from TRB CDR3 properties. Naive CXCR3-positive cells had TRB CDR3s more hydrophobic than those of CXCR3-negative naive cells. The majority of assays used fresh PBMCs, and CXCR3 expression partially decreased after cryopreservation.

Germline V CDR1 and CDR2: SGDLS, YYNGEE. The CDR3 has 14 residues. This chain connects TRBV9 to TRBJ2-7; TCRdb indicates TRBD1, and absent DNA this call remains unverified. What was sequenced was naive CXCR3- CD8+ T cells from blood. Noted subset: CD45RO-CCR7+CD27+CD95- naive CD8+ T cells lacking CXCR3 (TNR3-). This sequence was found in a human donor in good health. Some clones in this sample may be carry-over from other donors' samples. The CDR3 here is CASSLGQVAYEQYF.